The T cell receptor (beta chain) under discussion was sequenced for a study of glioma-infiltrating T cells. Study findings and constraints: Gliomas, especially low-grade, showed above-expected tissue-blood divergence; non-neoplastic patients showed below. Tissue and blood shared very few CDR3 sequences.

Using RNA template, CDR3s of TCR alpha and beta were amplified with iRepertoire arm-PCR. For one-step reverse transcription and amplification, about 85-400 ng of tissue mRNA or PBMC total RNA was used. One entry per CDR3 protein results from TCRdb running MiXCR on the multiplex PCR reads. The table lists roughly 200,000 distinct CDR3 sequences, 25% to 35% of them singletons. This clonotype was seen repeatedly, ten times or more. Its specificity is not known. The clonotype comes from a human donor with low-grade glioma or glioblastoma, undergoing nonglioma brain surgery, or in good health (not recorded which). Sequenced input: glioma tissue, nonneoplastic brain tissue, or PBMCs (not recorded which).

CDR3 nucleotide sequence: TGTGCCAGCAGTTTAAGCGGGTTTCTCTATGGCTACACCTTC. Translation gives CASSLSGFLYGYTF. The genes are TRBV27 and TRBJ1-2, with no clear D. V dropped 2 bases and J dropped 4 bases, with 11 bases sitting between them. Germline V gene data show CDR1 as MNHEY and CDR2 as SMNVEV (reference sequence). The CDR3 loop spans 14 amino acids.